The 6 T cell receptor beta chains listed next were all sequenced from one sample in a study of cytomegalovirus exposure and HLA in healthy donors. 13 Jbeta primers and 60 Vbeta primers were used for the PCR. Libraries were prepared by immunoSEQ multiplex PCR; TCRdb keeps only in-frame clonotypes and omits some of them. The data show approximately 150,000 clones, and the top ten clones hold 0.96%. Sequencing was performed on PBMCs. These receptors all stem from a male donor in good health and CMV-seronegative.

The gene calls are TRBV5-1 and TRBJ1-5; D call uncertain. The CDR3 totals 13 residues. Germline V gives CDR1 SGHRS, CDR2 YFSETQ. Trimming shortened V by 0 bases and J by 7 bases, and 8 bases separated the two germline ends. The CDR3 region is CASSLGGGQPQHF. CDR3 DNA: TGCGCCAGCAGCTTGGGAGGTGGGCAGCCCCAGCATTTT.

This rearrangement joins TRBV5-8 to TRBJ1-2; 7 bases line up with TRBD1. CDR1 and CDR2 from the germline V gene are SGHTS and YDEGEE. The CDR3 spans 13 residues. After removal of 6 bases from V and 2 bases from J, the junction contained 4 bases not matched to a gene. The CDR3 DNA is TGTGCCAGCACCATGACAGGGAACTATGGCTACACCTTC. Translated, it gives CASTMTGNYGYTF.

This chain joins TRBV7-9 and TRBJ2-6; 11 positions agree with TRBD1. V shed 4 bases, J shed 2 bases, and the junction held 4 bases outside the gene matches. Germline V gives CDR1 SEHNR, CDR2 FQNEAQ (reference sequence). There are 17 residues in the CDR3. This CDR3 is CASSSWDRGTGANVLTF. The DNA of the CDR3 is TGTGCCAGCAGCTCATGGGACAGGGGGACTGGGGCCAACGTCCTGACTTTC.

The rearrangement uses TRBV11-3 and TRBJ2-2, with 9 bases that match TRBD1. The CDR3 extends over 16 amino acids. The ends lost 1 base at V and 0 bases at J; junction bases unmatched: 0. Germline lookup yields CDR1 SGHNT and CDR2 YENEEA. The CDR3 region has the DNA TGTGCCAGCAGCTTAGGACAGGGGGCGAACACCGGGGAGCTGTTTTTT. Translating gives CASSLGQGANTGELFF.

The J gene is TRBJ2-7, the V gene TRBV2; 10 nucleotides match TRBD1. The germline gives CDR1 SNHLY, CDR2 FYNNEI. The CDR3 is made up of 14 amino acids. Unmatched junction bases numbered 4, after V lost 6 bases and J lost 2 bases. The CDR3 reads CASRAGTGAYEQYF. In nucleotides, the CDR3 is TGTGCCAGCAGGGCCGGGACAGGGGCCTACGAGCAGTACTTC.

The chain carries TRBV29-1 and TRBJ2-5; weak D call: TRBD1 (5 bases). Germline CDR1 and CDR2: SQVTM and ANQGSEA. Trimming pared 4 bases from V and 1 base from J, leaving 7 bases between. This CDR3 has 12 residues. This CDR3 reads CSVGRAQETQYF. As DNA, the CDR3 is TGCAGCGTTGGCAGGGCCCAAGAGACCCAGTACTTC.